This record looks at one T cell receptor beta chain sequence and its context. It has no known antigen specificity. It has no much larger one-base neighbor in the sample; base qualities were not kept. After roughly 11 days of culture, CD4+ T cells were isolated with the EasySep CD4+ T cell isolation kit. Each participant received two doses of an mRNA SARS-CoV-2 vaccine, either BNT162b2 or mRNA-1273. Negative nucleocapsid antibody results before and after vaccination confirmed that the healthy vaccine recipients had no prior SARS-CoV-2 infection. Half of the culture medium was replaced with fresh IL-2-containing medium on days 3 and 7. Unless noted otherwise, every peptide stimulation condition was grown in triplicate wells. Using Ficoll-Paque Plus gradient centrifugation, PBMC were separated from whole blood and then either used fresh or cryopreserved at -140C. The QIAamp micro DNA kit was used to extract genomic DNA from the cultured CD4+ T cells.

The library was prepared using the immunoSEQ multiplex PCR assay. DNA from the CD4+ T cells that had been cultured and isolated underwent TCR beta CDR3 sequencing. The source study handled its data this way. Non-productive TCR sequences were removed and reads were trimmed to the CDR3 region, keeping CDR3s of at least 7 amino acids. The MANAFEST web app was used to pick out antigen-specific clonotypes by comparing their expansion in peptide wells with that in reference cultures. To be called positive, a clone needed expansion at FDR<0.05 compared with the reference and with all other wells, an odds ratio greater than 5, and a frequency greater than 0.1% in two replicate wells. Clonotypes significantly expanded in SARS-CoV-2 spike wells and in at least one common cold coronavirus spike condition were defined as cross-reactive. CDR3 similarity was assessed by Levenshtein distance using the stringdist R package, and unrooted trees were constructed with ape in R 3.6.1. TCRdb mirrors the immuneACCESS table, restricted to in-frame sequences. Some clones are absent from its copies; in checked studies, under half trace to an unresolved V gene, and the reason for the others is unknown. From that table come the V and J calls and clone size; the DNA was used to work out D and trimming. The sample contains over 45,000 clones, around 70% of them found a single time. The ten biggest clones cover roughly 7.2% of the sample.

The sample belongs to a study of vaccination effects on CD4 cells after COVID-19 (dated by TCRdb to about 2022). A note on the overall study: In the ViraFEST assay, PBMC were stimulated with viral peptide pools, and TCR sequencing was then used to find antigen-specific CD4+ T cell clonotypes based on their expansion. Across the study, the median time from the second dose to post-vaccine sampling was 72 days (range 14 to 241). Each well held roughly 2.2 million PBMC cultured in IMDM containing around 5% human AB serum, 9.5 to 10 IU/ml IL-2 and gentamicin, along with about 9.5 ug/ml peptides. SARS-CoV-2 spike-specific CD4+ TCR repertoires from before and after mRNA vaccination were compared in COVID-19 convalescent patients and in infection-naive vaccine recipients. Altogether, nine to ten COVID-19 convalescent patients and several SARS-CoV-2-naive healthy vaccine recipients made up the full study. Cultures from other donors in the study were sequenced using the Oncomine TCR Beta short-read assay on an Illumina iSeq 100. Study-wide findings and limitations: At late post-vaccination timepoints, both infection-induced and vaccine-induced clones showed marked clonal contraction, consistent with waning T cell responses. Among healthy vaccine recipients, nearly all vaccine-induced clones were SARS-CoV-2 mono-reactive, and just 1 of 255 was cross-reactive with common cold coronaviruses. The study was limited by a small number of convalescent patients and lacked early post-infection timepoints.

For CDR1 and CDR2, the germline V gene lists WSHSY and SAAADI. V loses 7 bases at its end and J loses 3 bases; junction bases beyond the gene matches: 15. Counted from cysteine to phenylalanine, this CDR3 has 16 amino acids. Only CDR3 DNA is held: 48 bases, read in frame from base 1. The chain was built from TRBV10-2 and TRBJ2-7, with 7 junctional bases fitting TRBD1. This TCR was recovered from a human donor who received a COVID-19 vaccine. The input for sequencing was CD4+ T cells from PBMCs cultured without peptide, taken after COVID-19 vaccination. CDR3 region: CASNPGTGQEIYEQYF. Here is the DNA: TGCGCCAGCAATCCTGGGACCGGACAGGAAATCTACGAGCAGTACTTC.